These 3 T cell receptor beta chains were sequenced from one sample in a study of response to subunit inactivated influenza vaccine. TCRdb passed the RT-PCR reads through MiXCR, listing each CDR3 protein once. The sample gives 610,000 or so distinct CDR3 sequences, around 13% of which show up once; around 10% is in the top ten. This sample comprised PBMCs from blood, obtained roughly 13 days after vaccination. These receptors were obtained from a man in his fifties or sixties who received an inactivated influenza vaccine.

For the CDR3, the DNA is TGTGCCAGCAGCTGGGACTCACAGACCCAGTACTTC. It yields the protein CASSWDSQTQYF. The chain carries TRBV2 and TRBJ2-5; the D gene is possibly TRBD2 (6 bases). The CDR3 totals 12 residues. Per the germline V gene, CDR1 is SNHLY and CDR2 is FYNNEI. V shed 6 bases and J shed 6 bases, with 11 bases lying between them.

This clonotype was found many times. CDR3 bases: TGCAGTGCTAGCAAGGCTAGCGGGAGCAAACAGACCCAGTACTTC. Translation gives CSASKASGSKQTQYF. The chain is built from TRBV20-1 and TRBJ2-5, with 10 bases identical to TRBD2. The length of the CDR3 is 15 residues. V lost 3 bases, J lost 6 bases, and 10 bases stayed unmatched. Germline-derived CDR1 and CDR2 are DFQATT and SNEGSKA (reference sequence).

The CDR3 DNA sequence: TGCGCCAGCAGCTTAGGGGGGACCGAGCAGTACTTC. It codes for CASSLGGTEQYF. This chain joins TRBV5-1 and TRBJ2-7, with D perhaps assigned TRBD1 or TRBD2 (6 bases each). V lost 2 bases to trimming and J lost 6 bases, with 9 bases between them. There are 12 residues in the CDR3. From germline, CDR1 is SGHRS and CDR2 YFSETQ. Combining the CDR3 with reference TRBV5-1 and TRBJ2-7 gives the whole variable domain KAGVTQTPRYLIKTRGQQVTLSCSPISGHRSVSWYQQTPGQGLQFLFEYFSETQRNKGNFPGRFSGRQFSNSRSEMNVSTLELGDSALYLCASSLGGTEQYFGPGTRLTVT.